The entry that follows covers one T cell receptor beta chain sequence. As yet, its antigen is unknown. This specimen comes from a study of T cells in localized non-small cell lung cancer. Generated by immunoSEQ multiplex PCR, the TCRdb table keeps only in-frame clones and is missing some. The data contain tens of thousands of clones, 84% of them singletons. General study points: Adjacent lung held a median roughly 56 of the top 100 tumor clones.

The germline V gene encodes CDR1 KGHSH and CDR2 LQKENI. The length of the CDR3 is 15 residues. Trimming took 5 bases from V and 1 from J; bases not matched to a gene: 8. The material sequenced was peripheral blood, taken before any cancer treatment. The J gene is TRBJ2-7, the V gene TRBV18, with TRBD1 identical over 7 bases. This clonotype was obtained from a female donor aged 60 or older with stage I lung adenocarcinoma. CDR3 DNA sequence: TGTGCCAGCTCAATCGGGGACAGTTCATCCTACGAGCAGTACTTC. Encoded protein: CASSIGDSSSYEQYF.